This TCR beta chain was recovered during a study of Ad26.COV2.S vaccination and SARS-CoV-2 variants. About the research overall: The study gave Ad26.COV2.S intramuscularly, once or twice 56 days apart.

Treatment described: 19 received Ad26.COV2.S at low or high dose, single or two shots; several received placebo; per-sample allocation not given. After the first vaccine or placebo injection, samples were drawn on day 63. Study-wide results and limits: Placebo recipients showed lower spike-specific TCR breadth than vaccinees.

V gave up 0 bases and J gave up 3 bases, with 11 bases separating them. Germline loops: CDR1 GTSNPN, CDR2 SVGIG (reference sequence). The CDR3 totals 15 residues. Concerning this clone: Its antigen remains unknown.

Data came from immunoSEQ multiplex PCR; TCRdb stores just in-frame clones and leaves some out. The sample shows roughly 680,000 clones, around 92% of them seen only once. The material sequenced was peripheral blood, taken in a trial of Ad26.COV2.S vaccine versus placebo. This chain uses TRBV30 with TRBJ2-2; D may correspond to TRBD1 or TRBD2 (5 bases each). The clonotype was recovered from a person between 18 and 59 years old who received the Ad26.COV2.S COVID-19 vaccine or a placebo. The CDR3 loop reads CAWSVAGTHTGELFF. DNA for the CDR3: TGTGCCTGGAGTGTAGCTGGGACCCACACCGGGGAGCTGTTTTTT.